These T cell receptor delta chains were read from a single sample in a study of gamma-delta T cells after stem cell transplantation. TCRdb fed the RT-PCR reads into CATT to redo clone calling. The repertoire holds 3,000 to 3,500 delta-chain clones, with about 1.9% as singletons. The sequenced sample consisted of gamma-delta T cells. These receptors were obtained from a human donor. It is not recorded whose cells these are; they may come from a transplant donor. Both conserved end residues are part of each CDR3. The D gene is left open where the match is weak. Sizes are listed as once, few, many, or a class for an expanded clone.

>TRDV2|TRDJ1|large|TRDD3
CACMALGDSTDKLIF
TGTGCCTGCATGGCCTTGGGGGATAGCACCGATAAACTCATCTTT
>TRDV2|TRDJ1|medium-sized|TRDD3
CACDTLSGGGNTDKLIF
TGTGCCTGTGACACGCTATCTGGGGGGGGGAACACCGATAAACTCATCTTT
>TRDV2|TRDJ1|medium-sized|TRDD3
CACDTLGDKTTDKLIF
TGTGCCTGTGACACCCTGGGGGATAAGACCACCGATAAACTCATCTTT
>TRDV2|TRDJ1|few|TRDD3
CACDPVLGDTVLTDKLIF
TGTGCCTGCGATCCTGTACTGGGGGATACAGTACTCACCGATAAACTCATCTTT
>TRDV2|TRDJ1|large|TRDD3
CACDQLRTGVQADKLIF
TGTGCCTGTGACCAACTACGAACTGGGGTTCAAGCCGATAAACTCATCTTT